The present T cell receptor beta chain was sequenced within a study of shared clonotypes between healthy human individuals. An assay was performed, and its level was deep. The assay was immunoSEQ multiplex PCR, and TCRdb's table has in-frame clones only and misses some. This sample yields around 2.1 million clones, of which 85% to 95% are seen a single time; 1.7% belongs to the top ten. In the naive CD8 group, cells lacked CD45RO and were positively selected for CCR7, so terminally differentiated effector memory CD45RA+ cells were left out. From germline, CDR1 is MNHEY and CDR2 SVGAGI. This CDR3 contains 13 residues. V lost 6 bases, J lost 6 bases, and 11 bases lay in between.

V is TRBV6-5 and J is TRBJ2-2; D might be TRBD2 (6 bases). The TCR sequence derives from a man between 18 and 35 years old in good health. Some clones in this sample may be carry-over from other donors' samples. Sequencing was done on a sample of naive CD8+ T cells from PBMCs. CDR3 nucleotide sequence: TGTGCCAGCAGCCCCGCGGGGCCCGGGGAGCTGTTTTTT. Translating it yields CASSPAGPGELFF.